The 10 T cell receptor beta chains listed next were all sequenced from one sample in a study of identical twins. TCRdb re-derived calls from the 5' RACE reads in MiXCR, one entry per CDR3 protein. The table records fewer than 900,000 distinct CDR3 sequences, roughly 18% of them present only once. The sample was also reused in another study, on T cells expressing NK-cell markers.

Material: PBMCs. Every receptor here comes from a woman between 18 and 29 years old in good health.

This clonotype appeared a few times. The rearrangement links TRBV6-2 or TRBV6-3 to TRBJ2-5, with D unclear. This CDR3 comprises 10 residues. V was pared by 7 bases and J by 6 bases, with 6 bases between. Germline CDR1 MNHEY, CDR2 SVGEGT. The DNA of the CDR3 is TGTGCCAGCATGAGGCAGACCCAGTACTTC. Protein sequence: CASMRQTQYF.

The V gene is TRBV5-1, the J gene TRBJ2-2, with D possibly matching TRBD2 (5 bases). Per the germline V gene, CDR1 is SGHRS and CDR2 is YFSETQ. The ends were cut back, 0 bases at V and 5 bases at J, with 11 bases in the middle. This CDR3 contains 15 residues. The CDR3 region is CASSLVGVETGELFF. As DNA, the CDR3 is TGCGCCAGCAGCTTGGTGGGAGTAGAAACCGGGGAGCTGTTTTTT.

The rearrangement uses TRBV15 and TRBJ2-2; weak D call: TRBD1 (7 bases). Trimming shortened V by 0 bases and J by 0 bases, and 20 bases separated the two germline ends. The V gene's germline CDR1 is LNHNV and CDR2 YYDKDF (reference sequence). CDR3 length: 20 amino acids. The CDR3 region has the DNA TGTGCCACCAGCAGAGATTTGTTCGTCGGCGGGACAGCGAACACCGGGGAGCTGTTTTTT. It specifies CATSRDLFVGGTANTGELFF.

V is TRBV7-2 and J is TRBJ1-1; a possible D gene is TRBD1 (5 bases). The germline V gene encodes CDR1 SGHTA and CDR2 FQGNSA. This CDR3 contains 15 residues. The V end lost 2 bases, the J end lost 5 bases, and 15 bases lay between the germline ends. The CDR3 sequence: CASSLQPGGVTEAFF. The CDR3, as DNA: TGTGCCAGCAGCTTACAGCCGGGGGGGGTGACTGAAGCTTTCTTT. Full variable domain (rest looked up from reference TRBV7-2 and TRBJ1-1): GAGVSQSPSNKVTEKGKDVELRCDPISGHTALYWYRQSLGQGLEFLIYFQGNSAPDKSGLPSDRFSAERTGGSVSTLTIQRTQQEDSAVYLCASSLQPGGVTEAFFGQGTRLTVV.

This clonotype was seen many times. The chain joins TRBV7-2 to TRBJ2-7; perhaps TRBD1 as D (5 bases). The germline V gene encodes CDR1 SGHTA and CDR2 FQGNSA. The length of the CDR3 is 15 residues. Trimming left V 5 bases short and J 2 bases short, with 16 bases between. The CDR3 here is CASSPSQGKTYEQYF. CDR3 DNA sequence: TGTGCCAGCAGCCCCTCTCAGGGAAAAACCTACGAGCAGTACTTC.

The sample holds a few counts of this clonotype. This chain links TRBV27 with TRBJ2-7; TRBD2 is a possible D gene (6 bases). V gave up 6 bases and J gave up 2 bases, with 11 bases separating them. Germline V gene lookup returns CDR1 MNHEY and CDR2 SMNVEV (reference sequence). The CDR3 is 13 residues long. The CDR3 sequence: CASRGGRAYEQYF. Here the CDR3 DNA reads TGTGCCAGCAGGGGGGGACGCGCCTACGAGCAGTACTTC.

The rearrangement joins TRBV14 to TRBJ2-2; a possible D gene is TRBD2 (5 bases). The germline V gene encodes CDR1 SGHDN and CDR2 FVKESK. The germline V and J ends were trimmed by 4 bases and 6 bases, with 12 bases remaining between them. The CDR3 has 14 residues. CDR3: CASSLLTGAGELFF. CDR3 nucleotides: TGTGCCAGCAGCCTTCTTACCGGGGCCGGGGAGCTGTTTTTT.

The V and J genes are TRBV10-2 and TRBJ2-1; unclear D gene. The CDR3 extends over 15 amino acids. The V end lost 3 bases, the J end lost 0 bases, and 9 bases lay between the germline ends. From germline, CDR1 is WSHSY and CDR2 SAAADI. CDR3 sequence: CASSDGRPSYNEQFF. In DNA form, the CDR3 reads TGCGCCAGCAGTGACGGGCGACCCTCCTACAATGAGCAGTTCTTC.

The V gene is TRBV20-1, the J gene TRBJ2-4, with 9 bases matching TRBD2. The CDR3 sequence is 15 residues long. Per the germline V gene, CDR1 is DFQATT and CDR2 is SNEGSKA (reference sequence). J was trimmed by 6 bases and V by 2 bases; bases with no gene match: 8. CDR3 in DNA: TGCAGTGCTAGAAAATCGGCGGGAGGGAGAAACATTCAGTACTTC. It encodes CSARKSAGGRNIQYF.

J is TRBJ1-5 and V is TRBV7-9; 8 bases line up with TRBD1. Germline loops: CDR1 SEHNR, CDR2 FQNEAQ (reference sequence). This CDR3 spans 13 amino acids. V lost 6 bases to trimming and J lost 6 bases; unmatched junction nucleotides: 4. CDR3 loop: CASRDRDSQPQHF. In nucleotides, the CDR3 is TGTGCCAGCAGGGACAGGGATTCTCAGCCCCAGCATTTT.